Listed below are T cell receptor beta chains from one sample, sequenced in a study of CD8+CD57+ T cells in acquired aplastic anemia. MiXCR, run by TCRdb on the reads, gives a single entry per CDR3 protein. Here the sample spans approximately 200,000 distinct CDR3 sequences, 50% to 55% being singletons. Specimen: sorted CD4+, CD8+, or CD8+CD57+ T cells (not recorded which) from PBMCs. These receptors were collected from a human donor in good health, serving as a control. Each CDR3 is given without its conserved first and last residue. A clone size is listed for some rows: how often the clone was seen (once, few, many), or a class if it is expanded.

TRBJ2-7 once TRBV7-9 ASSLFPYEQY
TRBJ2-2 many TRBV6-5 ASSRQGASGELF
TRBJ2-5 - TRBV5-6 ASRRLQETQY
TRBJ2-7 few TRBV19 ASSISGGGYEQY
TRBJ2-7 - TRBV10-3 AIGKESTYEQY
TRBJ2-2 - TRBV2 ASGLGTGFTGELF
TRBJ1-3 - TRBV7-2 ASSPVVDVSGNTIY
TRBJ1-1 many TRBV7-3 ASSLRLNTGAF
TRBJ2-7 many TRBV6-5 ASSYRRGPYEQY
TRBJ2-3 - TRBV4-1 ASSPRDIDTQY
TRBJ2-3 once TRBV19 ASRYRGDTDTQY
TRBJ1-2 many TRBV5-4 ASSPEYRGGYGYT
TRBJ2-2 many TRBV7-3 ASSFQGAPGELF
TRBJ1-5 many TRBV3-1 ASSQGGSNQPQH